This T cell receptor beta chain is from a study of T cell repertoires in cytomegalovirus infection. Study details: Recently described HLA-C-restricted plus well-studied HLA-B-restricted CMV epitopes were used. Signatures in public TCR beta sequences pointed to both CMV infection and matching HLA type. Overall study results and limits: In two of eight donors, the top clonotype was HLA-C-restricted CMV-specific.

Trimming took 6 bases from V and 3 from J, leaving 9 bases between them. Per germline, CDR1 MNHEY and CDR2 SVGEGT. There are 12 residues in the CDR3. TCRdb reprocessed the reads via MiXCR and lists one record per CDR3 protein. The table has approximately 1,000,000 distinct CDR3 sequences, approximately 33% seen once. This clonotype was detected many times. The antigen is not known. The V and J genes are TRBV6-2 or TRBV6-3 and TRBJ2-7; D may be TRBD2 (6 bases). The receptor was derived from a human donor in good health (CMV status not recorded). Some clones in this sample may be carry-over from other donors' samples. The specimen was cultured CD8+ T cells from PBMCs, collected from culture after CMV antigen stimulation. The CDR3 here is CASSSGVYEQYF. The CDR3 DNA follows: TGTGCCAGCAGCTCGGGAGTCTACGAGCAGTACTTC.